The 30 T cell receptor beta chains below come from one sample, sequenced in a study of T cell changes during pregnancy in multiple sclerosis. The table came from immunoSEQ multiplex PCR; TCRdb's copy has only in-frame clones and leaves some out. The repertoire holds some 54,000 clones, with around 94% as singletons. The sample consisted of CD8+ T cells from peripheral blood mononuclear cells, taken in the third trimester of pregnancy. These receptors were collected from a female donor with multiple sclerosis, enrolled in a pregnancy study.

The CDR3 DNA reads TGTGCCTGGAGTGAACAGGGGGGAGCCTACGAGCAGTACTTC. Residues: CAWSEQGGAYEQYF. The gene calls are TRBV30 and TRBJ2-7, with 8 positions matching TRBD1. The J segment lost 2 bases and the V segment lost 1 base, leaving 4 bases of the junction unmatched. This CDR3 spans 14 amino acids. The germline V gene has CDR1 GTSNPN and CDR2 SVGIG (reference sequence).

This chain joins TRBV19 and TRBJ2-7, with D possibly matching TRBD1 (7 bases). The CDR3 is made up of 12 amino acids. Germline lookup yields CDR1 LNHDA and CDR2 SQIVND (reference sequence). The V end was cut by 9 bases, the J end by 7 bases, with 16 bases between. The chain's CDR3 is CASQCRGEEQYF. The DNA of the CDR3 is TGTGCCAGCCAGTGCAGGGGGGAAGAGCAGTACTTC.

The chain carries TRBV2 and TRBJ1-5, with 7 nucleotides matching TRBD1. The CDR3 covers 19 residues. Looked up from germline, CDR1 is SNHLY and CDR2 is FYNNEI. Trimming took 4 bases from V and 0 from J; bases not matched to a gene: 15. The CDR3 DNA is TGTGCCAGCAGTGTGGATCCTGGGACAGACACTTATAGCAATCAGCCCCAGCATTTT. This encodes CASSVDPGTDTYSNQPQHF.

The gene calls are TRBV7-6 and TRBJ2-1, with TRBD2 matching over 12 bases. The CDR3 length is 15 residues. Per germline, CDR1 SGHVS and CDR2 FNYEAQ. V shed 2 bases and J 7 bases; nucleotides not matched to a gene: 3. The DNA of the CDR3 is TGTGCCAGCAGCTTAAGACTAGCGGGAGAGAATGAGCAGTTCTTC. It translates to CASSLRLAGENEQFF.

In this sample, this clone turned up a few times. The chain recombines TRBV2 with TRBJ2-3, with 9 bases lining up with TRBD2. Germline V gives CDR1 SNHLY, CDR2 FYNNEI. The CDR3 is 16 residues long. V shed 7 bases, J shed 4 bases, and the junction held 12 bases outside the gene matches. The CDR3 coding sequence is TGTGCCAGCATCAAAGGAGCGGGAGGAGCGGCAGATACGCAGTATTTT. It translates to CASIKGAGGAADTQYF.

The rearrangement joins TRBV7-6 to TRBJ2-2; D is possibly TRBD2 (5 bases). CDR1 is SGHVS, CDR2 FNYEAQ, per germline. Trimming shortened V by 4 bases and J by 3 bases, and 30 bases separated the two germline ends. The CDR3 loop spans 21 amino acids. The CDR3: CASSSSLAGREHQVDTGELFF. The DNA for the CDR3 is TGTGCCAGCAGCTCTAGCTTAGCCGGAAGGGAGCACCAGGTAGACACCGGGGAGCTGTTTTTT.

The chain has TRBV6-5 and TRBJ1-1; 9 bases map to TRBD1. Germline V CDR1 and CDR2: MNHEY, SVGAGI. The CDR3 length is 15 residues. J was trimmed by 3 bases and V by 5 bases; bases with no gene match: 7. The CDR3 loop is CASSPPTGGYTEAFF. The CDR3 nucleotides read TGTGCCAGCAGTCCCCCGACAGGGGGGTACACTGAAGCTTTCTTT.

CDR3 in DNA: TGTGCCAGTAGTACCGGGACAGGGGTCTACGAGCAGTACTTC. It is translated as CASSTGTGVYEQYF. The V call is TRBV19, the J call TRBJ2-7, with TRBD1 matching 10 bases. This CDR3 spans 14 amino acids. CDR1 and CDR2 (germline): LNHDA, SQIVND (reference sequence). Germline trimming cut 4 bases from V and 3 bases from J; bases unmatched to any gene: 3.

The chain is built from TRBV2 and TRBJ2-1; no reliable D call. V was cut by 5 bases and J by 0 bases, with 11 bases left in between. Germline lookup yields CDR1 SNHLY and CDR2 FYNNEI. CDR3 length: 15 amino acids. CDR3 nucleotide sequence: TGTGCCAGCAGTCCAGTTGGCGGCTCCTACAATGAGCAGTTCTTC. Translating gives CASSPVGGSYNEQFF.

This chain links TRBV5-1 with TRBJ2-1; 11 bases agree with TRBD2. CDR3 length: 15 residues. Germline values: CDR1 SGHRS, CDR2 YFSETQ. V shed 5 bases and J 7 bases; nucleotides not matched to a gene: 8. The CDR3 DNA sequence: TGCGCCAGCAGACCCCGACTAGCGGGACAAAATGAGCAGTTCTTC. Amino acid sequence: CASRPRLAGQNEQFF.

The chain has TRBV15 and TRBJ1-5, with 7 bases identical to TRBD1. With V trimmed by 0 bases and J by 7 bases, 6 bases remained unmatched. The CDR3 runs 15 residues. Germline V gene data show CDR1 as LNHNV and CDR2 as YYDKDF (reference sequence). The CDR3 spells CATSRDRGGGQPQHF. In nucleotides, the CDR3 is TGTGCCACCAGCAGAGATCGAGGGGGCGGCCAGCCCCAGCATTTT. The whole variable domain, filled in from reference TRBV15 and TRBJ1-5, reads DAMVIQNPRYQVTQFGKPVTLSCSQTLNHNVMYWYQQKSSQAPKLLFHYYDKDFNNEADTPDNFQSRRPNTSFCFLDIRSPGLGDTAMYLCATSRDRGGGQPQHFGDGTRLSIL.

The CDR3 region is CSVEGRLAGVETQYF. The DNA for the CDR3 is TGCAGCGTTGAAGGTCGCCTAGCGGGTGTAGAGACCCAGTACTTC. V usage is TRBV29-1 and J usage is TRBJ2-5; 8 bases agree with TRBD2. This CDR3 has 15 residues. After removal of 1 base from V and 4 bases from J, the junction contained 8 bases not matched to a gene. Germline loops: CDR1 SQVTM, CDR2 ANQGSEA.

This chain joins TRBV7-2 and TRBJ1-5; D may be TRBD1 (6 bases). The V end lost 0 bases, the J end lost 3 bases, and 21 bases lay between the germline ends. The CDR3 is made up of 19 amino acids. Germline V gene data show CDR1 as SGHTA and CDR2 as FQGNSA. CDR3 bases: TGTGCCAGCAGCTTAGCCCTAACTCCCTACAGGGCCTCCAATCAGCCCCAGCATTTT. Its translation: CASSLALTPYRASNQPQHF.

The chain joins TRBV6-6 to TRBJ1-1, with a weak D call TRBD1 (6 bases). Germline loops: CDR1 MNHNY, CDR2 SVGAGI (reference sequence). The CDR3 contains 14 residues. Trimming removed 0 bases at V and 4 bases at J, with 9 bases between. DNA of the CDR3: TGTGCCAGCAGTTACTCAGGGGGGGGCACTGAAGCTTTCTTT. This translates into CASSYSGGGTEAFF.

The genes are TRBV10-2 and TRBJ1-1; 8 bases map to TRBD1. Germline CDR1 is WSHSY and CDR2 is SAAADI. The J segment lost 0 bases and the V segment lost 8 bases, leaving 11 bases of the junction unmatched. This CDR3 has 16 amino acids. Written as DNA, the CDR3 is TGCGCCAGCCGGACAGGGCTCCCTCTCTTGAACACTGAAGCTTTCTTT. It specifies CASRTGLPLLNTEAFF.

The V and J genes are TRBV5-6 and TRBJ2-5, with D possibly TRBD2 on 5 matching bases. Trimming left V 4 bases short and J 4 bases short, with 14 bases between. The germline V gene encodes CDR1 SGHDT and CDR2 YYEEEE. CDR3 length: 14 amino acids. The CDR3 spells CASSVVLESETQYF. Written as DNA, the CDR3 is TGTGCCAGCAGCGTGGTACTAGAATCAGAGACCCAGTACTTC.

The chain combines TRBV4-3 with TRBJ1-1; D possibly corresponds to TRBD1 (5 bases). V lost 0 bases to trimming and J lost 10 bases, with 12 bases between them. This CDR3 has 13 amino acids. The germline V gene encodes CDR1 LGHNA and CDR2 YSLEER. The chain's CDR3 is CASSQDLEGRAFF. CDR3 nucleotide sequence: TGCGCCAGCAGCCAAGATTTGGAGGGACGAGCTTTCTTT.

V usage is TRBV5-1 and J usage is TRBJ2-7; 9 bases agree with TRBD2. Per germline, CDR1 SGHRS and CDR2 YFSETQ. V was pared by 4 bases and J by 4 bases, with 24 bases of the junction left unmatched. The CDR3 has 20 residues. The CDR3: CASSLRRDLPAGGPLYEQYF. Written as DNA, the CDR3 is TGCGCCAGCAGCCTCCGGCGGGACCTGCCGGCGGGAGGGCCTTTGTACGAGCAGTACTTC. The full variable domain, rest sourced from reference TRBV5-1 and TRBJ2-7, is KAGVTQTPRYLIKTRGQQVTLSCSPISGHRSVSWYQQTPGQGLQFLFEYFSETQRNKGNFPGRFSGRQFSNSRSEMNVSTLELGDSALYLCASSLRRDLPAGGPLYEQYFGPGTRLTVT.

This clone was recorded only once. CDR3 in amino acids: CASSYGLAVTYEQYF. Here the CDR3 DNA reads TGTGCCAGTAGTTACGGACTAGCGGTAACCTACGAGCAGTACTTC. The V gene is TRBV19, the J gene TRBJ2-7; 10 bases agree with TRBD2. Germline loops: CDR1 LNHDA, CDR2 SQIVND (reference sequence). J gave up 2 bases and V 5 bases, and 6 bases lay outside the gene matches. CDR3 size: 15 residues.

This chain connects TRBV11-2 to TRBJ2-5; TRBD2 matches at 9 bases. Trimming took 0 bases from V and 1 from J; bases not matched to a gene: 0. The CDR3 totals 15 residues. Germline assignment: CDR1 SGHAT and CDR2 FQNNGV. The CDR3 region is CASSLELAGQETQYF. CDR3 bases: TGTGCCAGCAGCTTAGAACTAGCGGGCCAAGAGACCCAGTACTTC.

This sequence joins TRBV28 and TRBJ2-5; 7 nucleotides align to TRBD2. Trimming took 6 bases from V and 0 from J; bases not matched to a gene: 4. The CDR3 runs to 14 residues. The V gene's germline CDR1 is MDHEN and CDR2 SYDVKM. The CDR3 nucleotides read TGTGCCAGCAGCCTACTAGCGTACCAAGAGACCCAGTACTTC. It encodes CASSLLAYQETQYF.

The gene calls are TRBV5-5 and TRBJ1-3, with TRBD1 as a possible D gene (5 bases). V was trimmed by 0 bases and J by 4 bases, leaving 14 bases between them. The CDR3 consists of 16 residues. Looked up from germline, CDR1 is SGHKS and CDR2 is YYEKEE (reference sequence). The CDR3 spells CASSLVQGEGGNTIYF. The CDR3 DNA reads TGTGCCAGCAGCTTGGTGCAGGGCGAAGGGGGAAACACCATATATTTT. Combining the CDR3 with reference TRBV5-5 and TRBJ1-3 gives the whole variable domain DAGVTQSPTHLIKTRGQQVTLRCSPISGHKSVSWYQQVLGQGPQFIFQYYEKEERGRGNFPDRFSARQFPNYSSELNVNALLLGDSALYLCASSLVQGEGGNTIYFGEGSWLTVV.

V is TRBV7-9 and J is TRBJ2-1; TRBD2 aligns across 8 bases. The CDR3 length is 17 residues. Germline trimming cut 2 bases from V and 7 bases from J; bases unmatched to any gene: 13. The germline gives CDR1 SEHNR, CDR2 FQNEAQ (reference sequence). The CDR3 reads CASSLLPGRALSNEQFF. CDR3 bases: TGTGCCAGCAGCTTACTGCCCGGGAGGGCCCTCAGTAATGAGCAGTTCTTC.

This chain joins TRBV28 and TRBJ1-1, with unresolved D. V lost 7 bases, J lost 11 bases, and 23 bases lay in between. CDR1 is MDHEN and CDR2 is SYDVKM in the germline V gene. The CDR3 sequence is 14 residues long. CDR3 nucleotide sequence: TGTGCCAGCACCGAAACCCGGGTCCTGAGTCGGGCTTTCTTT. Translation gives CASTETRVLSRAFF.

The genes are TRBV19 and TRBJ2-7, with 10 bases matching TRBD2. The germline V gene encodes CDR1 LNHDA and CDR2 SQIVND (reference sequence). The CDR3 has 15 amino acids. Trimming at V came to 5 bases and at J to 4 bases, leaving 8 bases not matched to a gene. CDR3 residues: CASSAGLAETYEQYF. CDR3 sequence (DNA): TGTGCCAGTAGTGCCGGACTAGCGGAGACTTACGAGCAGTACTTC.

This clone was observed a handful of times. V gene TRBV19 combines with J gene TRBJ1-5; D unresolved. This CDR3 is 15 amino acids long. CDR1 and CDR2 (germline): LNHDA, SQIVND (reference sequence). Trimming stripped 3 bases from V and 0 bases from J, with 9 bases between. The CDR3 sequence is CASSITQYSNQPQHF. The CDR3 DNA reads TGTGCCAGTAGTATCACACAGTATAGCAATCAGCCCCAGCATTTT.

The V gene is TRBV9, the J gene TRBJ2-2; 10 bases line up with TRBD2. The germline gives CDR1 SGDLS, CDR2 YYNGEE. Trimming removed 4 bases from V and 0 bases from J; junction bases left unmatched: 12. This CDR3 has 19 amino acids. The DNA of the CDR3 is TGTGCCAGCAGCTCTAGCAGGACTAGCGGATTAACGAACACCGGGGAGCTGTTTTTT. As protein: CASSSSRTSGLTNTGELFF.

The rearrangement links TRBV10-3 to TRBJ1-3; 9 bases line up with TRBD1. Per the germline V gene, CDR1 is ENHRY and CDR2 is SYGVKD. CDR3 size: 15 residues. With V trimmed by 2 bases and J by 4 bases, 3 bases remained unmatched. The CDR3 DNA reads TGTGCCATCAGTGAGGGGACAGGGATGGGAAACACCATATATTTT. It translates to CAISEGTGMGNTIYF.

The V call is TRBV4-2, the J call TRBJ2-1; 8 nucleotides agree with TRBD1. CDR1 and CDR2 from the germline V gene are LGHNA and YNFKEQ. V dropped 1 base and J dropped 3; count of bases not matched to a gene: 5. This CDR3 comprises 16 residues. CDR3 sequence: CASSQVQGTGYNEQFF. Written as DNA, the CDR3 is TGTGCCAGCAGCCAAGTACAGGGGACAGGCTACAATGAGCAGTTCTTC.

The J gene is TRBJ1-4, the V gene TRBV7-9; D call uncertain. V shed 4 bases and J shed 5 bases, with 14 bases lying between them. The CDR3 totals 15 residues. Germline V lookup: CDR1 SEHNR, CDR2 FQNEAQ (reference sequence). This chain's CDR3 is CASSYVGAGNEKLFF. CDR3 nucleotides: TGTGCCAGCAGCTACGTAGGCGCGGGGAATGAAAAACTGTTTTTT.